The 8 T cell receptor beta chains presented below share a single source sample, sequenced in a study of PD-L1 blockade in urothelial cancer. Indicated time point: peripheral blood 6 weeks after treatment start. Clones were sequenced by immunoSEQ multiplex PCR, and TCRdb holds only the in-frame ones, with some missing. The data hold roughly 110,000 clones, with 85% to 95% observed a single time. The material sequenced was PBMCs, taken around atezolizumab (anti-PD-L1) treatment. All receptors derive from a man in his sixties with urothelial cancer.

The chain combines TRBV5-4 with TRBJ1-3; D gene uncertain. This CDR3 is built from 14 residues. Deletions cut 4 bases from V and 0 bases from J, with 8 bases between. Per germline, CDR1 SGHNT and CDR2 YYREEE (reference sequence). The CDR3 reads CASSPEVSGNTIYF. Written as DNA, the CDR3 is TGTGCCAGCAGCCCCGAGGTCTCTGGAAACACCATATATTTT. Full variable domain (remainder filled in from reference TRBV5-4 and TRBJ1-3): ETGVTQSPTHLIKTRGQQVTLRCSSQSGHNTVSWYQQALGQGPQFIFQYYREEENGRGNFPPRFSGLQFPNYSSELNVNALELDDSALYLCASSPEVSGNTIYFGEGSWLTVV.

The CDR3 region has the DNA TGCAGTGCTAGACCTGGACAGGCTCCTACCTTC. Protein product: CSARPGQAPTF. The V call is TRBV20-1, the J call TRBJ1-2; 7 bases agree with TRBD1. Germline V CDR1 and CDR2: DFQATT, SNEGSKA (reference sequence). Trimming at V came to 2 bases and at J to 14 bases, leaving 8 bases not matched to a gene. The CDR3 is 11 amino acids.

The chain uses TRBV2 and TRBJ1-4, with TRBD1 as a possible D gene (5 bases). Per the germline V gene, CDR1 is SNHLY and CDR2 is FYNNEI. The V and J ends lost 6 bases and 7 bases respectively, with 15 bases between them. This CDR3 has 14 amino acids. CDR3 nucleotide sequence: TGTGCCAGCAGGGTTTCAGGGAGGAGTGAAAAACTGTTTTTT. It encodes CASRVSGRSEKLFF.

The chain is built from TRBV4-2 and TRBJ2-5; D ambiguous. V was pared by 0 bases and J by 6 bases, with 11 bases between. Germline values: CDR1 LGHNA, CDR2 YNFKEQ. The CDR3 contains 14 residues. The CDR3 DNA reads as TGTGCCAGCAGCCAAGATCTAAATCCAAAGACCCAGTACTTC. It encodes CASSQDLNPKTQYF.

This clone is a singleton in its sample. The chain carries TRBV7-2 and TRBJ1-6; D is possibly TRBD1 (5 bases). Germline loops: CDR1 SGHTA, CDR2 FQGNSA. Trimming removed 0 bases at V and 9 bases at J, with 18 bases between. The CDR3 has 17 amino acids. CDR3 in amino acids: CASSLALPRGSGSPLHF. As DNA, the CDR3 is TGTGCCAGCAGCTTAGCGCTACCTAGGGGTTCGGGTTCACCCCTCCACTTT.

The CDR3 region is CASRYTTSPSTDTQYF. Here the CDR3 DNA reads TGTGCCAGCAGATACACGACTAGCCCTAGCACAGATACGCAGTATTTT. This chain joins TRBV6-5 and TRBJ2-3, with TRBD2 matching over 7 bases. Germline V gene data show CDR1 as MNHEY and CDR2 as SVGAGI. The CDR3 contains 16 residues. J was trimmed by 0 bases and V by 6 bases; bases with no gene match: 9.

Points on this clone: The junction and the germline gene differ at one end; a read error may be behind it. This CDR3 is CASSFSKGPLAF. CDR3 sequence (DNA): TGTGCCAGCAGTTTTAGTAAGGGGCCTCTAGCCTTC. The gene calls are TRBV28 and TRBJ1-2, with D possibly being TRBD1 (5 bases). Germline CDR1 reads MDHEN; CDR2 reads SYDVKM. This CDR3 is 12 amino acids long.

This CDR3 is CASSGGLVAETQYF. DNA of the CDR3: TGTGCCAGCAGTGGCGGACTAGTTGCAGAGACCCAGTACTTC. The chain links TRBV28 to TRBJ2-5; 7 positions agree with TRBD2. This CDR3 spans 14 amino acids. Germline V gene lookup returns CDR1 MDHEN and CDR2 SYDVKM. After removal of 5 bases from V and 4 bases from J, the junction contained 7 bases not matched to a gene. The full variable domain, with the rest looked up from reference TRBV28 and TRBJ2-5, is DVKVTQSSRYLVKRTGEKVFLECVQDMDHENMFWYRQDPGLGLRLIYFSYDVKMKEKGDIPEGYSVSREKKERFSLILESASTNQTSMYLCASSGGLVAETQYFGPGTRLLVL.